What follows are 26 T cell receptor beta chains derived from one specimen sequenced in a study of graft-versus-host responses after intestinal transplantation. Data came from immunoSEQ multiplex PCR; TCRdb stores just in-frame clones and leaves some out. The sample consists of several thousand clones, roughly 29% of them appearing once. Sample: alloreactive CD4+ T cells from a mixed lymphocyte reaction culture, taken before transplantation. Indicated subset: CFSE-low proliferating T cells sorted from roughly six-day pre-transplant mixed lymphocyte reaction (GvH or HvG direction). The origin of the receptors is a human patient who was an organ donor for intestinal transplantation.

This clone is labeled as medium-sized (0.01 to 0.1%). The rearrangement joins TRBV11-3 to TRBJ2-7; D call uncertain. The CDR3 covers 12 residues. Germline-derived CDR1 and CDR2 are SGHNT and YENEEA. V was pared by 5 bases and J by 6 bases, with 11 bases between. The CDR3 sequence is CASSLRLGEQYF. CDR3 sequence (DNA): TGTGCCAGCAGCCTCCGACTGGGCGAGCAGTACTTC.

About this clone itself: At one end the junction does not follow the germline gene, possibly because of a read error. The chain combines TRBV5-4 with TRBJ1-4, with D possibly TRBD1 on 6 matching bases. This CDR3 is built from 14 residues. Germline V gene sequence: CDR1 SGHNT, CDR2 YYREEE (reference sequence). The DNA for the CDR3 is TGTGCCAGCAGCTTGATGGGGGGCTGGAGAAAAACTGTTTTT. It translates to CASSLMGGWRKTVF.

The CDR3 sequence: CASSPQGNIQYF. DNA of the CDR3: TGTGCCAGCTCACCACAGGGAAACATTCAGTACTTC. The chain uses TRBV18 and TRBJ2-4; D ambiguous. The CDR3 is made up of 12 amino acids. CDR1 is KGHSH, CDR2 LQKENI, per germline. Trimming cost V 1 base and J 6 bases, with 4 bases left between them.

This clone was picked up a small number of times. The chain employs TRBV6-1 and TRBJ2-7, with D perhaps TRBD2 (5 bases). The CDR3 length is 14 residues. Trimming pared 7 bases from V and 1 base from J, leaving 14 bases between. Germline CDR1 is MNHNS and CDR2 is SASEGT. The CDR3: CASIPDLLSYEQYF. In DNA, the CDR3 is TGTGCCAGCATCCCGGACTTGCTATCCTACGAGCAGTACTTC.

The chain uses TRBV14 and TRBJ2-7; D remains ambiguous. V was shortened by 1 base and J by 1 base, with 14 bases between the two germline ends. Germline loops: CDR1 SGHDN, CDR2 FVKESK. The CDR3 runs to 16 residues. The CDR3: CASSQVIGGPSYEQYF. The CDR3 region has the DNA TGTGCCAGCAGCCAAGTAATAGGTGGTCCATCCTACGAGCAGTACTTC.

This clone qualifies as large. The rearrangement links TRBV19 to TRBJ2-7; D is perhaps TRBD2 (5 bases). This CDR3 is built from 11 residues. With 7 bases removed from V and 4 bases from J, the gap between germline ends came to 8 bases. The germline V gene encodes CDR1 LNHDA and CDR2 SQIVND (reference sequence). This chain's CDR3 is CASKGRYEQYF. CDR3 nucleotide sequence: TGTGCCAGTAAAGGGAGATACGAGCAGTACTTC. The full variable domain, with the rest looked up from reference TRBV19 and TRBJ2-7, is DGGITQSPKYLFRKEGQNVTLSCEQNLNHDAMYWYRQDPGQGLRLIYYSQIVNDFQKGDIAEGYSVSREKKESFPLTVTSAQKNPTAFYLCASKGRYEQYFGPGTRLTVT.

The chain links TRBV7-9 to TRBJ1-1; a possible D gene is TRBD1 (5 bases). Deletions cut 6 bases from V and 2 bases from J, with 10 bases between. Germline CDR1 is SEHNR and CDR2 is FQNEAQ (reference sequence). The CDR3 is made up of 13 amino acids. CDR3: CASRGQGNTEAFF. The CDR3 DNA reads TGTGCCAGCAGAGGGCAGGGCAACACTGAAGCTTTCTTT.

J is TRBJ1-5 and V is TRBV19; no definite D call. The CDR3 is 16 amino acids. V was pared by 5 bases and J by 2 bases, with 16 bases between. The V gene's germline CDR1 is LNHDA and CDR2 SQIVND (reference sequence). Here the CDR3 reads CASSVTKIVGNQPQHF. As DNA, the CDR3 is TGTGCCAGTAGTGTTACAAAAATCGTTGGCAATCAGCCCCAGCATTTT.

This clone has at least ten counts. This rearrangement joins TRBV19 to TRBJ2-2, with TRBD2 identical over 9 bases. Germline loops: CDR1 LNHDA, CDR2 SQIVND (reference sequence). With 6 bases clipped from V and 1 base from J, the junction kept 6 bases outside the gene matches. The CDR3 is 16 residues long. The CDR3 is CASRFGAGGNTGELFF. CDR3 sequence (DNA): TGTGCCAGTAGATTTGGAGCGGGGGGGAACACCGGGGAGCTGTTTTTT.

This clone came up a few times. The V and J genes are TRBV5-1 and TRBJ2-5; 15 nucleotides agree with TRBD2. The germline V gene has CDR1 SGHRS and CDR2 YFSETQ. The CDR3 sequence is 18 residues long. J gave up 1 base and V 4 bases, and 8 bases lay outside the gene matches. CDR3 amino acids: CASSGTGTSGGSQETQYF. In DNA, the CDR3 is TGCGCCAGCAGCGGAACCGGGACTAGCGGGGGGTCCCAAGAGACCCAGTACTTC.

V usage is TRBV15 and J usage is TRBJ1-3; D may be TRBD1 (5 bases). Germline-derived CDR1 and CDR2 are LNHNV and YYDKDF (reference sequence). This CDR3 region has 15 residues. Trimming took off 0 bases at V and 0 bases at J, with 6 bases between the two ends. CDR3 sequence (DNA): TGTGCCACCAGCAGAGATAGGGGCTCTGGAAACACCATATATTTT. It encodes CATSRDRGSGNTIYF.

The rearrangement links TRBV10-3 to TRBJ2-1; no clear D. The CDR3 runs 12 residues. Germline V gene data show CDR1 as ENHRY and CDR2 as SYGVKD. Trimming removed 2 bases at V and 7 bases at J, with 6 bases between. This CDR3 reads CAISERSNEQFF. In DNA form, the CDR3 reads TGTGCCATCAGTGAGCGGTCGAATGAGCAGTTCTTC.

Note on this clone: A much larger clone differs from this one at a single base, so this may be a read error. V gene TRBV7-2 combines with J gene TRBJ2-2; 7 positions agree with TRBD1. Unmatched junction bases numbered 3, after V lost 10 bases and J lost 1 base. CDR1 SGHTA and CDR2 FQGNSA come from the germline V gene. This CDR3 is 13 amino acids long. CDR3 nucleotide sequence: TGTGCCATCAGACAGGGGAACACCGGGGAGCTGTTTTTT. This sequence encodes CAIRQGNTGELFF.

This clone was detected a few times. The chain is built from TRBV2 and TRBJ2-7, with 9 bases that match TRBD2. The CDR3 is 14 amino acids. Germline V lookup: CDR1 SNHLY, CDR2 FYNNEI. V shed 7 bases, J shed 2 bases, and the junction held 6 bases outside the gene matches. This chain's CDR3 is CASKGREGPYEQYF. CDR3 coding DNA: TGTGCCAGCAAGGGGCGGGAGGGTCCCTACGAGCAGTACTTC. The variable domain in full, with the rest retrieved from reference TRBV2 and TRBJ2-7, is EPEVTQTPSHQVTQMGQEVILRCVPISNHLYFYWYRQILGQKVEFLVSFYNNEISEKSEIFDDQFSVERPDGSNFTLKIRSTKLEDSAMYFCASKGREGPYEQYFGPGTRLTVT.

The chain carries TRBV27 and TRBJ1-4; TRBD1 matches 10 bases. V lost 5 bases, J lost 9 bases, and 15 bases stayed unmatched. CDR1 MNHEY and CDR2 SMNVEV come from the germline V gene (reference sequence). The CDR3 contains 17 residues. CDR3 in DNA: TGTGCCAGCAGTAGGATCCGGGACAGGGGATCGCCAAAAAAACTGTTTTTT. It is translated as CASSRIRDRGSPKKLFF.

The V and J genes are TRBV18 and TRBJ2-5; D is undetermined. V gave up 4 bases and J gave up 3 bases, with 0 bases separating them. Germline CDR1 is KGHSH and CDR2 is LQKENI. CDR3 size: 10 residues. CDR3 protein: CASSQETQYF. DNA of the CDR3: TGTGCCAGCTCACAAGAGACCCAGTACTTC.

This clone has more than one count but fewer than ten. J is TRBJ2-5 and V is TRBV5-1; D is uncertain. The CDR3 length is 11 residues. Trimming stripped 4 bases from V and 2 bases from J, with 3 bases between. The germline CDR1 and CDR2 sequences are SGHRS and YFSETQ. The DNA for the CDR3 is TGCGCCAGCAGCCTACAAGAGACCCAGTACTTC. This gives the protein CASSLQETQYF.

J is TRBJ1-1 and V is TRBV5-5, with 9 bases fitting TRBD1. The CDR3 consists of 15 residues. Germline loops: CDR1 SGHKS, CDR2 YYEKEE (reference sequence). The ends lost 4 bases at V and 0 bases at J; junction bases unmatched: 4. CDR3 DNA: TGTGCCAGCAGCGGACAGGGGCTAATGAACACTGAAGCTTTCTTT. Its protein product is CASSGQGLMNTEAFF.

The V gene is TRBV7-2, the J gene TRBJ1-2; D may be TRBD1 (6 bases). The V gene lost 5 bases and the J gene lost 0 bases, with 10 bases spanning the gap. Germline V CDR1 and CDR2: SGHTA, FQGNSA. The CDR3 covers 14 residues. CDR3 protein: CASSPDSTNYGYTF. In nucleotides, the CDR3 is TGTGCCAGCAGCCCGGACAGTACTAACTATGGCTACACCTTC.

This clone was seen more than once but under ten times. The chain combines TRBV6-1 with TRBJ1-6; tentatively, D is TRBD1 (5 bases). The V end lost 2 bases, the J end lost 9 bases, and 8 bases lay between the germline ends. The germline V gene has CDR1 MNHNS and CDR2 SASEGT. CDR3 length: 13 amino acids. The CDR3 DNA sequence: TGTGCCAGCAGTGAATTGAGGGGTTCACCCCTCCACTTT. Protein: CASSELRGSPLHF.

This clone was detected a few times. The chain employs TRBV11-2 and TRBJ2-7; TRBD2 agrees at 11 bases. Germline V lookup: CDR1 SGHAT, CDR2 FQNNGV. The CDR3 runs to 16 residues. After removal of 5 bases from V and 4 bases from J, the junction contained 10 bases not matched to a gene. In nucleotides, the CDR3 is TGTGCCAGCAGCCGTGTAGCGGGAGGGCCCTTGTACGAGCAGTACTTC. Its protein product is CASSRVAGGPLYEQYF.

The chain's CDR3 is CASSFSGARGQETQYF. CDR3 DNA: TGTGCCAGCAGCTTTTCAGGGGCTAGGGGACAAGAGACCCAGTACTTC. The chain has TRBV11-2 and TRBJ2-5; weak D call: TRBD1 (6 bases). Germline CDR1 reads SGHAT; CDR2 reads FQNNGV. Trimming stripped 3 bases from V and 2 bases from J, with 16 bases between. The CDR3 has 16 residues.

J is TRBJ1-4 and V is TRBV7-9; no reliable D call. Germline V gene sequence: CDR1 SEHNR, CDR2 FQNEAQ (reference sequence). CDR3 length: 14 amino acids. V lost 3 bases and J lost 0, with 5 bases in between. The CDR3 spells CASSFRATNEKLFF. Written as DNA, the CDR3 is TGTGCCAGCAGCTTCCGAGCAACTAATGAAAAACTGTTTTTT.

This clone was seen just once. The chain joins TRBV7-9 to TRBJ1-2; D is perhaps TRBD1 (6 bases). Germline assignment: CDR1 SEHNR and CDR2 FQNEAQ (reference sequence). The CDR3 is 17 residues long. V was shortened by 5 bases and J by 4 bases, with 23 bases between the two germline ends. The CDR3 here is CASSLQGHHGKTYGYTF. The CDR3 DNA reads TGTGCCAGCAGCCTGCAGGGACACCATGGAAAGACCTATGGCTACACCTTC.

V is TRBV21-1 and J is TRBJ2-7; the table's TRBD2 call for D was not verified on the DNA. TRBV21-1 is deemed a pseudogene. CDR3 size: 17 residues. The DNA of the CDR3 is TGTGCCAGCAGCATCTACAAGGGTACTAGCGGGACCTACGAGCAGTACTTC. The encoded protein is CASSIYKGTSGTYEQYF.

The chain employs TRBV9 and TRBJ1-2, with 9 bases lining up with TRBD1. Per the germline V gene, CDR1 is SGDLS and CDR2 is YYNGEE. The CDR3 length is 14 residues. The V and J ends lost 3 bases and 4 bases, in that order; junction bases with no gene match: 4. CDR3 region: CASSAQTGGYGYTF. The DNA of the CDR3 is TGTGCCAGCAGCGCTCAGACAGGGGGCTATGGCTACACCTTC.